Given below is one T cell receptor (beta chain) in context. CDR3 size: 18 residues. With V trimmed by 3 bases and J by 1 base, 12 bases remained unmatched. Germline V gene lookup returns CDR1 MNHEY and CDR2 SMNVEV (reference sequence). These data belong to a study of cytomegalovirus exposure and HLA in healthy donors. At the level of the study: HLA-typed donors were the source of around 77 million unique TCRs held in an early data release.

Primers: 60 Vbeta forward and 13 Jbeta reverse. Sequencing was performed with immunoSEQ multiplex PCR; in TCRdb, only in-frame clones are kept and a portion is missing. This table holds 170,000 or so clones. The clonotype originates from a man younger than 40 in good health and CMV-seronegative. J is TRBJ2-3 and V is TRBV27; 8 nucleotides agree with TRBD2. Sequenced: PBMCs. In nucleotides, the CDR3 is TGTGCCAGCAGTTTTTCCAGCGGGAGTGGTTGGGGCACAGATACGCAGTATTTT. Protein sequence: CASSFSSGSGWGTDTQYF.